Each of the 28 T cell receptor beta chains below was sequenced from the same sample in a study of CD8+ T cells in alopecia areata. Treatment of the sample: oral pan-JAK inhibitor, 5-10 mg twice daily. Investigators isolated RNA and reverse transcribed it into cDNA to act as the sequencing template. Sequencing used immunoSEQ multiplex PCR; TCRdb keeps in-frame clones, though not all of them. This table has 150,000 to 200,000 clones, 60% appearing once. The source material was CD4+ T cells sorted from blood, sampled at week 24, from a patient treated with tofacitinib. The receptors derive from a human donor with alopecia areata.

The chain recombines TRBV29-1 with TRBJ1-2, with 8 bases identical to TRBD1. Germline-derived CDR1 and CDR2 are SQVTM and ANQGSEA. With 4 bases clipped from V and 4 bases from J, the junction kept 8 bases outside the gene matches. This CDR3 is 14 amino acids long. The CDR3 loop is CSVGASGGAYGYTF. The CDR3 DNA sequence: TGCAGCGTTGGGGCTTCAGGGGGCGCCTATGGCTACACCTTC.

In this sample, this clone turned up a few times. The chain recombines TRBV7-2 with TRBJ1-5; possible D gene TRBD1, 5 bases. Germline CDR1 reads SGHTA; CDR2 reads FQGNSA. Trimming cost V 4 bases and J 6 bases, with 16 bases left between them. The CDR3 sequence is 15 residues long. The CDR3 reads CASSSPGGGSQPQHF. Here the CDR3 DNA reads TGTGCCAGCAGCTCCCCGGGGGGGGGTAGTCAGCCCCAGCATTTT.

CDR3 sequence (DNA): TGTGCCAGCAGCGTTAGAGCGGGGGGGCAGACGGGTGAGCAGTTCTTC. Protein sequence: CASSVRAGGQTGEQFF. This chain connects TRBV9 to TRBJ2-1, with 10 bases aligning to TRBD2. The CDR3 covers 16 residues. CDR1 SGDLS and CDR2 YYNGEE come from the germline V gene. Germline trimming cut 2 bases from V and 9 bases from J; bases unmatched to any gene: 11. The whole variable domain, filled in from reference TRBV9 and TRBJ2-1, reads DSGVTQTPKHLITATGQRVTLRCSPRSGDLSVYWYQQSLDQGLQFLIQYYNGEERAKGNILERFSAQQFPDLHSELNLSSLELGDSALYFCASSVRAGGQTGEQFFGPGTRLTVL.

The rearrangement joins TRBV10-3 to TRBJ1-5; D remains ambiguous. Trimming shortened V by 4 bases and J by 4 bases, and 5 bases separated the two germline ends. Germline V gene data show CDR1 as ENHRY and CDR2 as SYGVKD. This CDR3 has 12 amino acids. The CDR3 sequence: CAISGGNQPQHF. The DNA for the CDR3 is TGTGCCATCAGTGGGGGTAATCAGCCCCAGCATTTT.

V usage is TRBV2 and J usage is TRBJ2-7; D is ambiguous. The CDR3 has 11 amino acids. Per the germline V gene, CDR1 is SNHLY and CDR2 is FYNNEI. Trimming pared 10 bases from V and 3 bases from J, leaving 10 bases between. Here the CDR3 DNA reads TGTGCCATCCGGGTCCTCTACGAGCAGTACTTC. This sequence encodes CAIRVLYEQYF.

The gene calls are TRBV5-1 and TRBJ2-5; a weak D match, TRBD1 (6 bases). The CDR3 loop spans 13 amino acids. The V and J ends lost 1 base and 3 bases respectively, with 7 bases between them. Germline lookup yields CDR1 SGHRS and CDR2 YFSETQ. CDR3 amino acids: CASSLTGKETQYF. DNA for the CDR3: TGCGCCAGCAGCTTGACAGGGAAAGAGACCCAGTACTTC.

A few counts support this clone. The chain combines TRBV7-2 with TRBJ1-2; no firm D call. V was pared by 5 bases and J by 4 bases, with 8 bases between. Germline lookup yields CDR1 SGHTA and CDR2 FQGNSA. The CDR3 loop spans 12 amino acids. CDR3 sequence reads: CASSPGVYGYTF. The DNA of the CDR3 is TGTGCCAGCAGCCCGGGAGTCTATGGCTACACCTTC.

The table lists this clone with a few counts. Other DNA sequences in this sample translate to the same CDR3. The CDR3 sequence is CASSPIQPQHF. CDR3 nucleotide sequence: TGCGCCAGCAGTCCCATCCAGCCCCAGCATTTT. The V call is TRBV23-1, the J call TRBJ1-5, with D unclear. TRBV23-1 falls under the ORF class, with uncertain function. V was cut by 4 bases and J by 7 bases, with 5 bases left in between. The CDR3 sequence is 11 residues long.

V gene TRBV4-3 combines with J gene TRBJ2-5; 11 bases are shared with TRBD2. Trimming took 0 bases from V and 5 from J; bases not matched to a gene: 5. The CDR3 is 16 residues long. Germline values: CDR1 LGHNA, CDR2 YSLEER. This CDR3 reads CASSQEVAGGPETQYF. As DNA, the CDR3 is TGCGCCAGCAGCCAAGAAGTAGCGGGGGGGCCGGAGACCCAGTACTTC.

The V call is TRBV23-1, the J call TRBJ2-7; D is perhaps TRBD1 (6 bases). TRBV23-1 is an ORF, with its function uncertain. The CDR3 sequence is 15 residues long. Trimming removed 6 bases at V and 0 bases at J, with 15 bases between. CDR3 DNA sequence: TGCGCCAGCAGCCCCTGTGGGACACGCTCCTACGAGCAGTACTTC. Its protein product is CASSPCGTRSYEQYF.

The rearrangement links TRBV29-1 to TRBJ1-1, with 7 bases fitting TRBD1. The CDR3 runs to 12 residues. Looked up from germline, CDR1 is SQVTM and CDR2 is ANQGSEA. The trim removed 1 base at V and 10 bases at J, leaving 6 bases unmatched. The CDR3 here is CSVEVKGAVAFF. CDR3 bases: TGCAGCGTTGAAGTGAAGGGGGCGGTAGCTTTCTTT.

CDR3 nucleotide sequence: TGTGCCTGGAGTAGGGGGTTGGAAGGCTACACCTTC. This codes for CAWSRGLEGYTF. V usage is TRBV30 and J usage is TRBJ1-2; D possibly corresponds to TRBD1 (6 bases). The germline V and J ends were trimmed by 2 bases and 8 bases, with 12 bases remaining between them. Germline assignment: CDR1 GTSNPN and CDR2 SVGIG (reference sequence). The CDR3 totals 12 residues.

CDR3 nucleotide sequence: TGTGCCAGCAGTGAGGAGGGATATCAGCCCCAGCATTTT. Residues: CASSEEGYQPQHF. The genes are TRBV2 and TRBJ1-5, with no clear D. Per germline, CDR1 SNHLY and CDR2 FYNNEI. The V end lost 3 bases, the J end lost 5 bases, and 8 bases lay between the germline ends. This CDR3 spans 13 amino acids.

The V and J genes are TRBV7-2 and TRBJ1-6; 9 bases agree with TRBD1. Trimming took 7 bases from V and 9 from J; bases not matched to a gene: 10. The CDR3 has 15 residues. CDR1 SGHTA and CDR2 FQGNSA come from the germline V gene. CDR3: CASNFPGQGSSPLHF. The CDR3 DNA sequence: TGTGCCAGCAACTTTCCGGGACAGGGCTCTTCACCCCTCCACTTT.

The V gene is TRBV29-1, the J gene TRBJ2-4; D is unresolved. The CDR3 extends over 12 amino acids. Deletions cut 4 bases from V and 5 bases from J, with 9 bases between. Germline V gives CDR1 SQVTM, CDR2 ANQGSEA. The CDR3: CSVVGRENIQYF. The CDR3 DNA reads TGCAGCGTTGTTGGTCGGGAAAACATTCAGTACTTC.

J is TRBJ2-1 and V is TRBV2, with 8 bases aligning to TRBD1. Trimming took 4 bases from V and 9 from J; bases not matched to a gene: 2. Germline V gives CDR1 SNHLY, CDR2 FYNNEI. The CDR3 totals 12 residues. CDR3 sequence (DNA): TGTGCCAGCAGTGGGACAGGGACTGAGCAGTTCTTC. Protein product: CASSGTGTEQFF.

This clone appeared a single time. The chain couples TRBV7-3 to TRBJ2-3; D might be TRBD1 (5 bases). The CDR3 runs to 17 residues. The V end lost 0 bases, the J end lost 0 bases, and 13 bases lay between the germline ends. Germline lookup yields CDR1 SGHTA and CDR2 FQGTGA. Written as DNA, the CDR3 is TGTGCCAGCAGCTTAACGTCTTTCAGGGCTAGCACAGATACGCAGTATTTT. It encodes CASSLTSFRASTDTQYF.

The chain employs TRBV9 and TRBJ2-5; 10 nucleotides align to TRBD1. J gave up 1 base and V 4 bases, and 7 bases lay outside the gene matches. The CDR3 extends over 16 amino acids. Germline values: CDR1 SGDLS, CDR2 YYNGEE. In nucleotides, the CDR3 is TGTGCCAGCAGCACGGGGACAGGGGCCGTCCAAGAGACCCAGTACTTC. It encodes CASSTGTGAVQETQYF.

This clone was recorded a few times. J is TRBJ1-5 and V is TRBV7-4; unclear D gene. The CDR3 has 14 residues. The V end was cut by 2 bases, the J end by 5 bases, with 10 bases between. The germline CDR1 and CDR2 sequences are SGHVT and SQSDAQ. The CDR3 loop reads CASSLSRVHQPQHF. Written as DNA, the CDR3 is TGTGCCAGCAGCTTAAGTCGGGTTCATCAGCCCCAGCATTTT.

The chain joins TRBV5-1 to TRBJ1-6; the D is unclear. V gave up 0 bases and J gave up 4 bases, with 11 bases separating them. Germline assignment: CDR1 SGHRS and CDR2 YFSETQ. The CDR3 extends over 16 amino acids. The CDR3 DNA reads as TGCGCCAGCAGCTTGGTTGATACGCGATATAATTCACCCCTCCACTTT. It translates to CASSLVDTRYNSPLHF. The entire variable domain, with the rest obtained from reference TRBV5-1 and TRBJ1-6, is as follows: KAGVTQTPRYLIKTRGQQVTLSCSPISGHRSVSWYQQTPGQGLQFLFEYFSETQRNKGNFPGRFSGRQFSNSRSEMNVSTLELGDSALYLCASSLVDTRYNSPLHFGNGTRLTVT.

This rearrangement joins TRBV6-5 to TRBJ2-3; D remains unclear. CDR1 MNHEY and CDR2 SVGAGI come from the germline V gene. This CDR3 contains 14 residues. V was trimmed by 5 bases and J by 0 bases, leaving 9 bases between them. CDR3 DNA: TGTGCCAGCAGTCGAAAAGGGAGCACAGATACGCAGTATTTT. This gives the protein CASSRKGSTDTQYF.

Of note for this clone: This same CDR3 is encoded by further DNA sequences in the sample. This chain links TRBV6-5 with TRBJ2-6; D ambiguous. The CDR3 is 14 residues long. With 5 bases removed from V and 0 bases from J, the gap between germline ends came to 5 bases. From germline, CDR1 is MNHEY and CDR2 SVGAGI. CDR3: CASSQSSGANVLTF. CDR3 in DNA: TGTGCCAGCAGTCAGAGCTCTGGGGCCAACGTCCTGACTTTC.

This clone has only a few counts. This rearrangement joins TRBV5-6 to TRBJ2-4; D might be TRBD2 (5 bases). The ends were cut back, 2 bases at V and 0 bases at J, with 12 bases in the middle. Germline V lookup: CDR1 SGHDT, CDR2 YYEEEE. This CDR3 has 16 amino acids. CDR3 nucleotides: TGTGCCAGCAGCTTTTCCCGGGGATTAGCCAAAAACATTCAGTACTTC. This encodes CASSFSRGLAKNIQYF.

This chain links TRBV30 with TRBJ1-2, with 11 bases fitting TRBD1. J lost 11 bases, V lost 4 bases, and 9 bases had no gene match. This CDR3 spans 13 amino acids. Germline CDR1 GTSNPN, CDR2 SVGIG (reference sequence). The CDR3 bases are TGTGCCTGGACTGGACAGGGGGCAGTTCGGTACACCTTC. This sequence encodes CAWTGQGAVRYTF.

Concerning this clone: Other DNA sequences in this sample translate to the same CDR3. This chain links TRBV29-1 with TRBJ2-7; TRBD1 might be the D (6 bases). Germline CDR1 is SQVTM and CDR2 is ANQGSEA. This CDR3 region has 12 residues. V gave up 5 bases and J gave up 0 bases, with 8 bases separating them. CDR3 residues: CSVRDNSYEQYF. CDR3 DNA: TGCAGCGTTAGGGACAACTCCTACGAGCAGTACTTC.

This chain links TRBV27 with TRBJ2-1; 9 bases line up with TRBD2. The CDR3 totals 16 residues. Per the germline V gene, CDR1 is MNHEY and CDR2 is SMNVEV (reference sequence). Trimming took 0 bases from V and 3 from J; bases not matched to a gene: 3. The CDR3 sequence: CASSLSRLAVYNEQFF. CDR3 nucleotide sequence: TGTGCCAGCAGTTTATCTCGACTAGCGGTCTACAATGAGCAGTTCTTC.

This clone was detected a few times. The chain combines TRBV5-1 with TRBJ1-2, with TRBD1 matching 7 bases. Germline V lookup: CDR1 SGHRS, CDR2 YFSETQ. This CDR3 comprises 14 residues. V gave up 0 bases and J gave up 4 bases; unmatched junction bases: 3. The CDR3: CASSLGQGGYGYTF. As DNA, the CDR3 is TGCGCCAGCAGCTTGGGACAGGGAGGCTATGGCTACACCTTC. Together with reference TRBV5-1 and TRBJ1-2, the CDR3 gives the full variable domain: KAGVTQTPRYLIKTRGQQVTLSCSPISGHRSVSWYQQTPGQGLQFLFEYFSETQRNKGNFPGRFSGRQFSNSRSEMNVSTLELGDSALYLCASSLGQGGYGYTFGSGTRLTVV.

This clone appeared a few times. CDR3 sequence reads: CAISDGGGAGGELFF. CDR3 coding DNA: TGTGCCATCAGTGATGGCGGGGGGGCCGGCGGGGAGCTGTTTTTT. The chain uses TRBV10-3 and TRBJ2-2, with 9 bases identical to TRBD2. V dropped 3 bases and J dropped 7; count of bases not matched to a gene: 6. Germline values: CDR1 ENHRY, CDR2 SYGVKD. The CDR3 has 15 amino acids.